This T cell receptor (beta chain) was obtained from a study of T cells in narcolepsy. Background on the study: Patients with NT1 or NT2 and healthy control donors were enrolled. Study results and caveats: Healthy controls reportedly lacked the autoreactive clonotypes serially found in patients' blood.

The V and J ends lost 3 bases and 9 bases respectively, with 11 bases between them. This CDR3 spans 13 amino acids. CDR1 MDHEN and CDR2 SYDVKM come from the germline V gene. With regard to this clone: What it binds is unknown.

Sequenced by immunoSEQ multiplex PCR; TCRdb stores in-frame clones only, minus some. There are about 10,000 clones in the sample; 60% to 80% occur only once, and 22% lies in the top ten. Sequencing was performed on CD45RA- memory CD8+ T cells from PBMCs. This TCR derives from a human donor with narcolepsy. The chain links TRBV28 to TRBJ1-4; D perhaps matches TRBD1 (5 bases). The CDR3 sequence is CASSLQSGKKLFF. The CDR3 nucleotides read TGTGCCAGCAGTTTGCAATCAGGGAAAAAACTGTTTTTT. The variable domain in full, completed from reference TRBV28 and TRBJ1-4, reads DVKVTQSSRYLVKRTGEKVFLECVQDMDHENMFWYRQDPGLGLRLIYFSYDVKMKEKGDIPEGYSVSREKKERFSLILESASTNQTSMYLCASSLQSGKKLFFGSGTQLSVL.